The sequence of this T cell receptor (beta chain) was determined in a study of cytomegalovirus exposure and HLA in healthy donors. Study as a whole: Prior work identified 120 million or so unique TCR beta sequences in 190 million or so T cells.

In regard to this clone: Its specificity is not known.

Germline CDR1 is SQVTM and CDR2 is ANQGSEA. The CDR3 covers 14 residues. V was shortened by 0 bases and J by 3 bases, with 11 bases between the two germline ends. The PCR ran on 60 Vbeta and 13 Jbeta primers. Assay: immunoSEQ multiplex PCR; the TCRdb copy retains only in-frame clones and omits some. Of 100,000 to 150,000 clones listed, 80% were seen once; the top ten hold around 3%. Study-level results: A missense DCLRE1C variant was associated with V- and J-gene trimming of TCR beta chains in a later analysis, and an independent cohort replicated the association. Sequencing artifact likely explains a cluster of highly shared sequence variants. Researchers counted approximately 160 TCR beta chains as cytomegalovirus-associated.

This TCR was recovered from a male donor in good health and CMV-seronegative. The chain carries TRBV29-1 and TRBJ1-1; D call uncertain. Sequencing used PBMCs. In DNA form, the CDR3 reads TGCAGCGTTGAAGATGGTATCGGGTACACTGAAGCTTTCTTT. This translates into CSVEDGIGYTEAFF.